Listed here is a single T cell receptor beta chain. Its target is not known. The data were taken from a study of graft-versus-host responses after intestinal transplantation. Study-wide context: Recipients across the board were started on anti-thymocyte globulin induction, then kept on tacrolimus and steroids for two to three years.

Only in-frame clones appear in the TCRdb table, and some are missing; sequencing was by immunoSEQ multiplex PCR. The sample lists 95,000 to 150,000 clones, 85% to 95% occurring once. Per germline, CDR1 SGHRS and CDR2 YFSETQ. Trimming left V 2 bases short and J 3 bases short, with 9 bases between. CDR3 length: 13 amino acids. The genes are TRBV5-1 and TRBJ2-7; D ambiguous. This receptor was identified in a human donor who received an intestinal transplant. This material consisted of unstimulated CD4+ T cells sorted from spleen or lymph node cells, taken before intestinal transplant. The chain's CDR3 is CASSFEGLYEQYF. CDR3 sequence (DNA): TGCGCCAGCAGCTTCGAAGGGCTCTACGAGCAGTACTTC. The full variable domain, with the rest looked up from reference TRBV5-1 and TRBJ2-7, is KAGVTQTPRYLIKTRGQQVTLSCSPISGHRSVSWYQQTPGQGLQFLFEYFSETQRNKGNFPGRFSGRQFSNSRSEMNVSTLELGDSALYLCASSFEGLYEQYFGPGTRLTVT.